A selection of T cell receptor beta chains follows, all from one sample in a study of T cells after yellow fever vaccination. TCRdb fed the 5' RACE reads into MiXCR, producing one record per CDR3 protein. Of fewer than 400,000 distinct CDR3 sequences listed, around 10% were seen once; the top ten hold 3% to 3.5%. The source was CD4+ T cells sorted from PBMCs, collected 45 days after the yellow fever booster vaccination. Every receptor here comes from a man younger than 30 who received the YFV17D yellow fever vaccine. The CDR3 runs from the conserved cysteine through the conserved F or W. Fields, in order: CDR3 protein, CDR3 DNA, CDR3 length, clone size, V gene, J gene, D gene. A D gene is named only where the DNA matches it firmly. The size of a clone is reported for some rows only, either as once, few or many, or as a class for expanded clones.

CASDARGGIETQYF	TGTGCCAGCGACGCTAGGGGTGGGATAGAGACCCAGTACTTC	14	NA	TRBV7-9	TRBJ2-5	NA
CASSQPDRGPGNTEAFF	TGTGCCAGCAGCCAACCGGACAGGGGACCTGGGAACACTGAAGCTTTCTTT	17	NA	TRBV4-2	TRBJ1-1	TRBD1
CASRRTTGVPGELFF	TGTGCCAGCAGACGGACGACAGGGGTGCCCGGGGAGCTGTTTTTT	15	NA	TRBV12-3/TRBV12-4	TRBJ2-2	TRBD1
CSVGLAGGRETQYF	TGCAGCGTCGGACTAGCGGGGGGCAGGGAGACCCAGTACTTC	14	NA	TRBV29-1	TRBJ2-5	TRBD2
CAGGAEGGNTIYF	TGTGCCGGGGGGGCAGAGGGCGGAAACACCATATATTTT	13	NA	TRBV7-2	TRBJ1-3	NA
CASSPLGGAYMNTEAFF	TGTGCCAGCAGCCCCCTCGGTGGGGCATATATGAACACTGAAGCTTTCTTT	17	NA	TRBV6-2/TRBV6-3	TRBJ1-1	NA
CASSGTAKSTDTQYF	TGTGCCAGCAGCGGGACGGCGAAAAGCACAGATACGCAGTATTTT	15	many	TRBV9	TRBJ2-3	NA
CASSVTGVTF	TGTGCCAGCAGTGTGACAGGGGTCACCTTC	10	NA	TRBV6-1	TRBJ1-2	TRBD1
CSARQGQYEQYF	TGCAGTGCTAGGCAGGGACAATACGAGCAGTACTTC	12	many	TRBV20-1	TRBJ2-7	NA
CASSQGGLAVQETQYF	TGCGCCAGCAGCCAAGGGGGACTAGCGGTCCAAGAGACCCAGTACTTC	16	many	TRBV4-3	TRBJ2-5	TRBD2
CATYNRDEANTGELFF	TGTGCCACCTACAACAGGGATGAAGCGAACACCGGGGAGCTGTTTTTT	16	NA	TRBV2	TRBJ2-2	NA
CSASGGIDEQFF	TGCAGTGCTAGCGGGGGGATCGATGAGCAGTTCTTC	12	NA	TRBV20-1	TRBJ2-1	TRBD2
CSAREGTVGTQYF	TGCAGTGCTAGAGAGGGGACGGTCGGTACGCAGTATTTT	13	NA	TRBV20-1	TRBJ2-3	NA
CASSLDRGGSEAFF	TGTGCCAGCAGCTTGGACAGGGGAGGCTCTGAAGCTTTCTTT	14	few	TRBV9	TRBJ1-1	TRBD1
CASNGGVEQFF	TGTGCCAGCAACGGGGGAGTCGAGCAGTTCTTC	11	NA	TRBV6-2/TRBV6-3	TRBJ2-1	NA
CASSYGRGSYNEQFF	TGTGCCAGCAGTTATGGGAGGGGGTCCTACAATGAGCAGTTCTTC	15	few	TRBV6-2/TRBV6-3	TRBJ2-1	NA
CASSSGDGTDTQYF	TGTGCCAGCAGTTCGGGGGACGGCACAGATACGCAGTATTTT	14	many	TRBV27	TRBJ2-3	NA
CASIEQGAGQPQHF	TGTGCCAGTATAGAGCAGGGGGCAGGACAGCCCCAGCATTTT	14	few	TRBV19	TRBJ1-5	TRBD1
CSVGNQETRQYF	TGCAGCGTCGGGAATCAAGAAACCCGGCAGTACTTC	12	many	TRBV29-1	TRBJ2-7	NA
CSARDGGYNSPLHF	TGCAGTGCTAGAGATGGGGGGTATAATTCACCCCTCCACTTT	14	NA	TRBV20-1	TRBJ1-6	NA
CASSRGGHSLLGF	TGTGCCAGCAGCCGAGGGGGACACTCCCTTCTGGGCTTC	13	NA	TRBV11-2	TRBJ2-7	NA
CASSFGPVPQDTQYF	TGTGCCAGCAGCTTCGGACCTGTTCCACAGGATACGCAGTATTTT	15	NA	TRBV7-9	TRBJ2-3	NA
CSARRGGGFAETQYF	TGCAGTGCTAGGCGCGGGGGGGGATTCGCAGAGACCCAGTACTTC	15	few	TRBV20-1	TRBJ2-5	TRBD2
CASSPRRGNSPLHF	TGCGCCAGCAGCCCCCGGAGGGGAAATTCACCCCTCCACTTT	14	NA	TRBV5-1	TRBJ1-6	NA
CASSVGLSSSYEQYF	TGTGCCAGCAGCGTAGGACTATCAAGCTCCTACGAGCAGTACTTC	15	few	TRBV9	TRBJ2-7	NA
CATSRGLAGITDTQYF	TGTGCCACCAGCAGAGGGTTAGCGGGGATCACAGATACGCAGTATTTT	16	few	TRBV15	TRBJ2-3	TRBD2
CAISGTSNTGELFF	TGTGCCATCTCCGGGACTTCGAACACCGGGGAGCTGTTTTTT	14	NA	TRBV24-1	TRBJ2-2	NA
CSARVDSHGYTF	TGCAGTGCTAGAGTGGACTCGCATGGCTACACCTTC	12	few	TRBV20-1	TRBJ1-2	NA
CASSLALWGAAGEQFF	TGTGCCAGCAGTTTAGCCCTATGGGGGGCCGCCGGTGAGCAGTTCTTC	16	NA	TRBV12-3/TRBV12-4	TRBJ2-1	NA
CASSLEANEQFF	TGTGCCAGCAGCTTGGAGGCTAATGAGCAGTTCTTC	12	NA	TRBV5-6	TRBJ2-1	NA
CASSLVSQVVNGYTF	TGTGCCAGCAGCTTGGTGTCTCAGGTGGTTAATGGCTACACCTTC	15	NA	TRBV7-2	TRBJ1-2	NA
CATREGAKDTQYF	TGTGCCACCCGGGAGGGAGCCAAAGATACGCAGTATTTT	13	few	TRBV6-2/TRBV6-3	TRBJ2-3	TRBD2
CASNQGVTGELFF	TGTGCCAGCAACCAGGGGGTCACCGGGGAGCTGTTTTTT	13	few	TRBV5-4	TRBJ2-2	TRBD1
CASRVGPNAANSPLHF	TGCGCCAGCAGAGTCGGGCCCAACGCTGCTAATTCACCCCTCCACTTT	16	many	TRBV5-1	TRBJ1-6	NA
CSARVPRDTQYF	TGCAGTGCTAGAGTCCCCAGAGATACGCAGTATTTT	12	once	TRBV20-1	TRBJ2-3	NA
CASARGAAYEQYF	TGTGCCAGCGCTAGAGGGGCAGCTTACGAGCAGTACTTC	13	NA	TRBV11-2	TRBJ2-7	NA
CASSRPPGVDTQYF	TGTGCCAGCAGCCGGCCCCCGGGAGTGGATACGCAGTATTTT	14	few	TRBV7-2	TRBJ2-3	NA
CASSQDRARGYTF	TGCGCCAGCAGCCAAGACAGGGCTCGTGGCTACACCTTC	13	few	TRBV4-3	TRBJ1-2	NA
CASSLAQGARTEAFF	TGTGCCAGCAGCTTAGCGCAGGGGGCGCGTACTGAAGCTTTCTTT	15	NA	TRBV7-9	TRBJ1-1	TRBD1
CATSEAGTYTDTQYF	TGTGCCACCAGTGAGGCCGGGACCTACACAGATACGCAGTATTTT	15	NA	TRBV24-1	TRBJ2-3	NA
CASSSLGEGEEKLFF	TGTGCCAGCAGTTCCCTCGGAGAGGGAGAGGAAAAACTGTTTTTT	15	many	TRBV27	TRBJ1-4	NA
CASSIRQSSQETQYF	TGTGCCAGCAGTATCCGACAGAGCAGCCAAGAGACCCAGTACTTC	15	NA	TRBV6-5	TRBJ2-5	NA
CASSQVPSGGTDTQYF	TGTGCCAGCAGCCAAGTCCCTAGCGGGGGCACAGATACGCAGTATTTT	16	once	TRBV4-2	TRBJ2-3	TRBD2
CASSPGTVSGELFF	TGTGCCAGCAGCCCCGGGACAGTAAGCGGGGAGCTGTTTTTT	14	NA	TRBV7-2	TRBJ2-2	TRBD1
CASSNLSYPGNQPQHF	TGTGCCAGCAGCAACTTGAGTTATCCGGGCAATCAGCCCCAGCATTTT	16	NA	TRBV21-1	TRBJ1-5	NA
CASSTGEKLFF	TGCGCCAGCAGTACGGGTGAAAAACTGTTTTTT	11	few	TRBV10-2	TRBJ1-4	NA
CASSVGTSGHQETQYF	TGTGCCAGTAGTGTTGGGACTAGCGGGCACCAAGAGACCCAGTACTTC	16	few	TRBV19	TRBJ2-5	TRBD2
CSANRLAGGLRSYNEQFF	TGCAGTGCTAATCGTTTAGCGGGGGGGCTCCGCTCCTACAATGAGCAGTTCTTC	18	NA	TRBV20-1	TRBJ2-1	TRBD2
CASSQVGLDTQYF	TGCGCCAGCAGCCAAGTGGGTTTAGATACGCAGTATTTT	13	few	TRBV4-1	TRBJ2-3	NA
CASSATGTDTQYF	TGTGCCAGCAGCGCGACAGGGACAGATACGCAGTATTTT	13	NA	TRBV5-4	TRBJ2-3	TRBD1
CASSSILDNEQFF	TGTGCCAGCAGCTCCATTCTAGACAATGAGCAGTTCTTC	13	few	TRBV4-2	TRBJ2-1	NA
CASSLGGPGPTYGYTF	TGTGCCAGCAGCTTAGGGGGACCGGGGCCTACCTATGGCTACACCTTC	16	NA	TRBV7-2	TRBJ1-2	NA
CASSSPRGGNEQFF	TGTGCCAGCAGCTCTCCCCGGGGGGGCAATGAGCAGTTCTTC	14	NA	TRBV11-2	TRBJ2-1	TRBD2